A selection of T cell receptor beta chains follows, all from one sample in a study of PD-1 blockade in classical Hodgkin lymphoma. The table came from immunoSEQ multiplex PCR; TCRdb's copy has only in-frame clones and leaves some out. The table shows some 46,000 clones, with around three quarters occurring only once. The material sequenced was peripheral blood mononuclear cells (PBMCs), taken before the second cycle of nivolumab. These receptors were collected from a human donor with classical Hodgkin lymphoma. The CDR3 runs from the conserved cysteine through the conserved F or W. The D gene is left open where the match is weak. Not every row has a clone size; where given, it reads once, few, many or a size class.

clone_size	v_call	j_call	d_call	cdr3_nt	cdr3_aa
once	TRBV18	TRBJ2-7	NA	TGTGCCAGCTCACCACCGGGGACACTCGAGCAGTACTTC	CASSPPGTLEQYF
NA	TRBV6-5	TRBJ2-3	NA	TGTGCCAGCAGTTACTCGAGGGGTCGGACAGATACGCAGTATTTT	CASSYSRGRTDTQYF
NA	TRBV5-1	TRBJ1-5	NA	TGCGCCAGCAGCTTGCGGGGGGCTCGGGATCAGCCCCAGCATTTT	CASSLRGARDQPQHF
NA	TRBV4-3	TRBJ1-6	NA	TGCGCCAGCAGCCAAGATGAGGGGCCATCCTTATCGAATTCACCCCTCCACTTT	CASSQDEGPSLSNSPLHF
NA	TRBV10-3	TRBJ2-1	NA	TGTGCCATCAGTGAGTGGGGAAGCTCCTACAATGAGCAGTTCTTC	CAISEWGSSYNEQFF
few	TRBV29-1	TRBJ1-2	NA	TGCAGCGTGCCGGCGGACACTTACTATGGCTACACCTTC	CSVPADTYYGYTF
NA	TRBV18	TRBJ2-5	TRBD2	TGTGCCAGCTCAAGACTAGCGGTACAAGAGACCCAGTACTTC	CASSRLAVQETQYF
NA	TRBV19	TRBJ2-1	NA	TGTGCCAGTAGTATTGGAGGCGGAACCTACAATGAGCAGTTCTTC	CASSIGGGTYNEQFF
NA	TRBV6-6	TRBJ1-6	NA	TGTGCCAGCAGTCAGACCGCGGGGGCCCTCCACTTT	CASSQTAGALHF
NA	TRBV4-3	TRBJ1-1	NA	TGCGCCAGCAGCCAGGGCACGTGGGGCACTGAAGCTTTCTTT	CASSQGTWGTEAFF
NA	TRBV11-3	TRBJ2-2	NA	TGTGCCAGCAAGGGGCAGACGAACACCGGGGAGCTGTTTTTT	CASKGQTNTGELFF
NA	TRBV28	TRBJ1-2	NA	TGTGCCAGCAGGGTCGAGGGCGGCAGGACTAACTATGGCTACACCTTC	CASRVEGGRTNYGYTF
NA	TRBV30	TRBJ1-5	NA	TGTGCCTGGTCCGGGACTTTAAACCAGCCCCAGCATTTT	CAWSGTLNQPQHF
NA	TRBV5-4	TRBJ2-7	TRBD2	TGTGCCAGCAGCTCGCGGGCTAGCGGGAGTTACGAGCAGTACTTC	CASSSRASGSYEQYF
NA	TRBV15	TRBJ2-7	NA	TGTGCCACCAGCAGAGACAGGGTATTGGACGAGCAGTACTTC	CATSRDRVLDEQYF
NA	TRBV5-1	TRBJ1-2	NA	TGCGCCAGCAGTCCGTCGGAAACCTATGGCTACACCTTC	CASSPSETYGYTF
NA	TRBV5-4	TRBJ2-1	NA	TGTGCCAGCAGCTCCGTTGAATCAAATGAGCAGTTCTTC	CASSSVESNEQFF
NA	TRBV7-8	TRBJ2-7	NA	TGTGCCAGCAGCGCAGGCCCCTACGAGCAGTACTTC	CASSAGPYEQYF
few	TRBV5-5	TRBJ1-2	NA	TGTGCCAGCAGCTTGGGGCTACCAGGGTCCGGCTACACCTTC	CASSLGLPGSGYTF
once	TRBV2	TRBJ1-4	NA	TGTGCCAGCAGTTCAGCAGCAACTAATGAAAAACTGTTTTTT	CASSSAATNEKLFF
NA	TRBV30	TRBJ2-1	TRBD2	TGTGCCTTCCTCCAGACTAGCGGGGGGGCCGGGTATTTTTTCGATGAGCAGTTCTTC	CAFLQTSGGAGYFFDEQFF
NA	TRBV7-2	TRBJ1-2	NA	TGTGCCAGCAGTACACAGATATATGGGTATGGCTACACCTTC	CASSTQIYGYGYTF
once	TRBV6-5	TRBJ2-1	NA	TGTGCCAGCAGTTACTCGATCTCTTACAATGAGCAGTTCTTC	CASSYSISYNEQFF
NA	TRBV19	TRBJ1-4	NA	TGTGCCAGTAGTATAGGTCAGACTACTAATGAAAAACTGTTTTTT	CASSIGQTTNEKLFF
NA	TRBV27	TRBJ1-1	NA	TGTGCCAGCCATTCCGGATTCGAGGAGGAGAACACTGAAGCTTTCTTT	CASHSGFEEENTEAFF
NA	TRBV5-6	TRBJ1-6	NA	TGTGCCAGCAGCTTGGAGGGGTGGAAGGATTCACCCCTCCACTTT	CASSLEGWKDSPLHF
few	TRBV6-6	TRBJ2-7	TRBD2	TGTGCCAGCAACGGACTAGCGGGCTACGAGCAGTACTTC	CASNGLAGYEQYF
few	TRBV9	TRBJ2-7	TRBD1	TGTGCCAGCAGCCCGACGGGACAGTCCTACGAGCAGTACTTC	CASSPTGQSYEQYF
NA	TRBV6-5	TRBJ1-1	NA	TGTGCCAGCCCACCGGGGCAGGGAACTGAAGCTTTCTTT	CASPPGQGTEAFF
once	TRBV29-1	TRBJ1-3	NA	TGCAGCGCGAACTCTGGAAACACCATATATTTT	CSANSGNTIYF
few	TRBV7-9	TRBJ1-4	TRBD1	TGTGCCAGCAGCCGGGGACAGGGAGGTGAAAAACTGTTTTTT	CASSRGQGGEKLFF
NA	TRBV7-9	TRBJ1-2	NA	TGTGCCAGCAGCATCGGGACACCCTATGGCTACACCTTC	CASSIGTPYGYTF
NA	TRBV6-7	TRBJ2-5	NA	TGTGCCAGCAGTTACCCGGACGATCGGAATAGGGGGTACCAAGAGACCCAGTACTTC	CASSYPDDRNRGYQETQYF
NA	TRBV6-6	TRBJ2-5	TRBD2	TGTGCCAGCAGGCAAGTCTTAGCGGGAGTAGAAGAGACCCAGTACTTC	CASRQVLAGVEETQYF
NA	TRBV18	TRBJ2-7	TRBD1	TGTGCCAGCTCACCAGCTCGAGTTGACAGGGGGACTTACTACGAGCAGTACTTC	CASSPARVDRGTYYEQYF
NA	TRBV11-2	TRBJ1-2	NA	TGTGCCAGCAGCTTTATTCGAAATAACTATGGCTACACCTTC	CASSFIRNNYGYTF
NA	TRBV7-9	TRBJ2-2	TRBD1	TGTGCCAGCAGCCTTCGACAGGGAAACACCGGGGAGCTGTTTTTT	CASSLRQGNTGELFF
NA	TRBV7-7	TRBJ2-7	TRBD2	TGTGCCAGCAGCTTAGGGGAGGCTAGCGGGGGTTATACCTACGAGCAGTACTTC	CASSLGEASGGYTYEQYF
NA	TRBV30	TRBJ1-4	TRBD1	TGTGCCTGGAGTAACAAACAGGGGGTTGAACTGTTTTTT	CAWSNKQGVELFF
NA	TRBV7-3	TRBJ2-1	NA	TGTGCCAGCAGCGCGGGGTCCGAGCAGTTCTTC	CASSAGSEQFF
NA	TRBV7-3	TRBJ1-2	NA	TGTGCCAGCAGCTTAAAGGCGGACATATTATATGGCTACACCTTC	CASSLKADILYGYTF
NA	TRBV7-9	TRBJ2-7	TRBD1	TGTGCCAGCAGCTTTGGTCCGGGACAGGCGGCCTACGAGCAGTACTTC	CASSFGPGQAAYEQYF
few	TRBV28	TRBJ2-7	NA	TGTGCCAGCAGTCCCCCTCTACGGGAGCCCAATGGCGAGCAGTACTTC	CASSPPLREPNGEQYF
NA	TRBV29-1	TRBJ2-1	NA	TGCAGCGTTGTTAAACAGATCAACAATGAGCAGTTCTTC	CSVVKQINNEQFF
NA	TRBV29-1	TRBJ1-1	TRBD1	TGCAGCGTTGATCAGGGGGGAAACACTGAAGCTTTCTTT	CSVDQGGNTEAFF
NA	TRBV30	TRBJ1-3	NA	TGTGCCTGGATGCTCCGGGGCCCGATATTCTCTGGAAACACCATATATTTT	CAWMLRGPIFSGNTIYF
NA	TRBV5-1	TRBJ2-7	TRBD2	TGCGCCAGCAAGCGAGGGGAGGGGTACGAGCAGTACTTC	CASKRGEGYEQYF
NA	TRBV18	TRBJ1-5	NA	TGTGCCAGCTCGAGAGGGACGGCCCATAGCAATCAGCCCCAGCATTTT	CASSRGTAHSNQPQHF
once	TRBV29-1	TRBJ2-7	TRBD1	TGCAGCGTGGGACAGGGGGCAGAGCAGTACTTC	CSVGQGAEQYF
few	TRBV4-2	TRBJ1-4	NA	TGTGCCAGCAGCCAAGATCCCCAAATAGATGAAAAACTGTTTTTT	CASSQDPQIDEKLFF
NA	TRBV11-2	TRBJ2-1	TRBD2	TGTGCCAGCAGCTTAGCTAGCGGGGGGGCGTACAAGTTCTTC	CASSLASGGAYKFF
few	TRBV5-8	TRBJ1-2	NA	TGTGCCAGCAGCTTTGAGACAACCATCTATGGCTACACCTTC	CASSFETTIYGYTF
NA	TRBV9	TRBJ2-6	NA	TGTGCCAGCAGCCTAACTAGTTCGAGCTCTGGGGCCAACGTCCTGACTTTC	CASSLTSSSSGANVLTF
NA	TRBV9	TRBJ1-6	TRBD1	TGTGCCAGCAGCGTAGAAGGGACAGGAGGGAATTCACCCCTCCACTTT	CASSVEGTGGNSPLHF
NA	TRBV27	TRBJ1-6	TRBD1	TGTGCCAGCAGTATACTAACAGGGGGCGCAGACCTATATAATTCACCCCTCCACTTT	CASSILTGGADLYNSPLHF
NA	TRBV4-1	TRBJ2-1	NA	TGCGCCAGCAGCCAAGAGGGGCAGAACCTTTACAATGAGCAGTTCTTC	CASSQEGQNLYNEQFF
once	TRBV7-6	TRBJ2-3	NA	TGTGCCAGCAGCCTGAGGGGGGGGGTCCGCTGGGACACAGATACGCAGTATTTT	CASSLRGGVRWDTDTQYF
NA	TRBV2	TRBJ1-1	NA	TGTGCCAGCAGTGAAGAAGTAGACACTGAAGCTTTCTTT	CASSEEVDTEAFF
NA	TRBV6-5	TRBJ1-2	NA	TGTGCCAGCAGTTACTCGAACAGGGCTGGCTACACCTTC	CASSYSNRAGYTF
NA	TRBV28	TRBJ2-2	NA	TGTGCCAGCAGTTTATTTCCCCTCTTTAGGTATACGAACACCGGGGAGCTGTTTTTT	CASSLFPLFRYTNTGELFF